The present entry profiles one T cell receptor beta chain with its context. Antigen: not known. This entry belongs to a study of graft-versus-host responses after intestinal transplantation. Across the study: All of the recipients had induction that used anti-thymocyte globulin, then tacrolimus and steroids for two to four years.

Profiling relied on immunoSEQ multiplex PCR, and the TCRdb table lists in-frame clones only, not all of them. This sample yields approximately 85,000 clones, of which 75% to 95% are seen a single time; 7.6% belongs to the top ten. Study-wide findings and caveats: Across patients carrying graft-donor T cell macrochimerism, allografts held high graft-versus-host to host-versus-graft clonal ratios. Present in recipient marrow, GvH clones included some that appeared first in ileum or blood.

The source was unstimulated CD8+ T cells sorted from spleen or lymph node cells, collected before transplant. This TCR derives from a human donor who was the organ donor for an intestinal transplant.

DNA for the CDR3: TGTGCCAGGATAACTAGGAACACCGGGGAGCTGTTTTTT. Its protein is CARITRNTGELFF. V gene TRBV6-5 combines with J gene TRBJ2-2; D might be TRBD2 (5 bases). Deletions cut 9 bases from V and 1 base from J, with 9 bases between. The CDR3 loop spans 13 amino acids. The germline V gene encodes CDR1 MNHEY and CDR2 SVGAGI.